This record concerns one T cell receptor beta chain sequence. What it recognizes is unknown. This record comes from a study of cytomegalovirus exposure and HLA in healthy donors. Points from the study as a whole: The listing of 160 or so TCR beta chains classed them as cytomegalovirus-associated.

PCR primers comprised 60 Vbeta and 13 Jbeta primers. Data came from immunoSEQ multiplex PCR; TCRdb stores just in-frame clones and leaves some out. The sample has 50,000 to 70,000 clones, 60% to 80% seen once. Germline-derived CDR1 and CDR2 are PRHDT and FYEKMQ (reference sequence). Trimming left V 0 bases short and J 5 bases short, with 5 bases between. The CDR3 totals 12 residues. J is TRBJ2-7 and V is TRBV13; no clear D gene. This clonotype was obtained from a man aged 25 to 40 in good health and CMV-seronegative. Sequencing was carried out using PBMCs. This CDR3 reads CASSLGYNEQYF. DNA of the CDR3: TGTGCCAGCAGCTTAGGCTATAACGAGCAGTACTTC.